A single sample is the source of the 10 T cell receptor beta chains below, sequenced in a study of cytotoxic CD8 clonotypes in ibrutinib-treated CLL. Here immunoSEQ multiplex PCR was the method, and the copy in TCRdb shows in-frame clones only, minus some. The sample has almost 250,000 clones; roughly 70% are singletons. The sequencing used PBMCs, collected after 24 months of ibrutinib treatment. The receptors come from a human donor with chronic lymphocytic leukemia.

The chain is built from TRBV27 and TRBJ2-3; 10 bases match TRBD2. The trim removed 7 bases at V and 4 bases at J, leaving 8 bases unmatched. Looked up from germline, CDR1 is MNHEY and CDR2 is SMNVEV (reference sequence). The CDR3 is 15 residues long. The CDR3 DNA is TGTGCCAGCACCAGGATACTAGCGGGACCAGATACGCAGTATTTT. Residues: CASTRILAGPDTQYF.

The chain uses TRBV6-5 and TRBJ2-5; 10 nucleotides align to TRBD1. The CDR3 totals 15 residues. Looked up from germline, CDR1 is MNHEY and CDR2 is SVGAGI. V was clipped by 4 bases and J by 2 bases; unmatched bases: 4. CDR3 sequence: CASSSTGGTQETQYF. The CDR3 coding sequence is TGTGCCAGCAGTTCGACAGGGGGCACTCAAGAGACCCAGTACTTC.

This clone was recorded a few times. This chain connects TRBV4-1 to TRBJ1-1; D may be TRBD1 (5 bases). The germline V gene has CDR1 MGHRA and CDR2 YSYEKL. V dropped 3 bases and J dropped 3 bases, with 11 bases sitting between them. The CDR3 contains 14 residues. CDR3 coding DNA: TGCGCCAGCAGCCAGTCTTGGGGGGACACTGAAGCTTTCTTT. It specifies CASSQSWGDTEAFF.

This clone occurred a few times. V gene TRBV25-1 combines with J gene TRBJ1-2; D is unclear. V was shortened by 1 base and J by 8 bases, with 14 bases between the two germline ends. Germline CDR1 reads MGHDK; CDR2 reads SYGVNS. The length of the CDR3 is 14 residues. The DNA for the CDR3 is TGTGCCAGCAGTGAATCAATCGGAAGGAGAGGCTACACCTTC. This encodes CASSESIGRRGYTF.

This clone was recorded only once. The chain links TRBV7-6 to TRBJ2-2; D unresolved. V lost 5 bases and J lost 6, with 16 bases in between. Per germline, CDR1 SGHVS and CDR2 FNYEAQ. CDR3 length: 15 residues. CDR3 residues: CASSPRPAPAGELFF. In nucleotides, the CDR3 is TGTGCCAGCAGCCCGCGACCGGCCCCCGCCGGGGAGCTGTTTTTT.

The chain carries TRBV28 and TRBJ2-2; 13 nucleotides align to TRBD2. CDR3 length: 15 residues. CDR1 is MDHEN, CDR2 SYDVKM, per germline. J lost 7 bases, V lost 10 bases, and 9 bases had no gene match. CDR3 sequence reads: CATGGTSGKVGELFF. CDR3 bases: TGTGCCACGGGGGGGACTAGCGGGAAGGTCGGGGAGCTGTTTTTT.

V and J are TRBV28 and TRBJ2-1; 8 nucleotides match TRBD2. Per the germline V gene, CDR1 is MDHEN and CDR2 is SYDVKM. This CDR3 comprises 17 residues. Trimming removed 3 bases from V and 0 bases from J; junction bases left unmatched: 7. CDR3 DNA: TGTGCCAGCAGTTTCGTCGAGCGGGAGTTCTCCTACAATGAGCAGTTCTTC. Residues: CASSFVEREFSYNEQFF.

The rearrangement uses TRBV9 and TRBJ1-4; TRBD1 matches 10 bases. Germline V gene data show CDR1 as SGDLS and CDR2 as YYNGEE. The CDR3 loop spans 15 amino acids. J lost 7 bases, V lost 2 bases, and 5 bases had no gene match. This CDR3 reads CASSVAGQGVEKLFF. The CDR3 region has the DNA TGTGCCAGCAGCGTCGCCGGACAGGGGGTTGAAAAACTGTTTTTT.

The sample holds a few counts of this clone. The chain uses TRBV9 and TRBJ2-7; 9 nucleotides agree with TRBD1. The trim removed 3 bases at V and 7 bases at J, leaving 11 bases unmatched. CDR3 size: 15 residues. Germline V lookup: CDR1 SGDLS, CDR2 YYNGEE. The CDR3, as DNA: TGTGCCAGCAGCGACGCCGGGACAGGGTTCGGAGAGCAGTACTTC. It codes for CASSDAGTGFGEQYF.

Only a few counts were recorded for this clone. CDR3 sequence: CASSEVGFYGYTF. The CDR3 DNA reads TGTGCCAGCAGTGAAGTAGGGTTCTATGGCTACACCTTC. The chain carries TRBV6-1 and TRBJ1-2; D call uncertain. Trimming removed 1 base from V and 4 bases from J, with 7 bases in between. This CDR3 has 13 residues. In germline, CDR1 is MNHNS, CDR2 SASEGT.